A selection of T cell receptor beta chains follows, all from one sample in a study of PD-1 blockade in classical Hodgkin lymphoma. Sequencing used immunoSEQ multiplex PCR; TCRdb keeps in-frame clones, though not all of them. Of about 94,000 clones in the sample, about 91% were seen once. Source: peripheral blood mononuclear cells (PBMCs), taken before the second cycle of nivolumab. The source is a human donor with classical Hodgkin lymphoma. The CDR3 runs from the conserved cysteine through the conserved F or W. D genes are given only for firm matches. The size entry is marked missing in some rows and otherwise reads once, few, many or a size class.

CASSEVGGLGYEQYF,TGTGCCAGCAGTGAAGTCGGAGGACTAGGTTACGAGCAGTACTTC,-,TRBV2,15,TRBD2,TRBJ2-7
CASSFREGIFSGNTIYF,TGTGCCAGCAGTTTCCGGGAGGGGATTTTCTCTGGAAACACCATATATTTT,-,TRBV28,17,-,TRBJ1-3
CASSPDRGGSYNEQFF,TGCGCCAGCAGCCCGGACAGGGGCGGTTCCTACAATGAGCAGTTCTTC,once,TRBV5-1,16,TRBD1,TRBJ2-1
CASSVDNYGYTF,TGTGCCAGCAGTGTGGATAACTATGGCTACACCTTC,once,TRBV2,12,-,TRBJ1-2
CASSQVYLVVPYEQYF,TGCGCCAGCAGCCAAGTCTACCTAGTTGTCCCCTACGAGCAGTACTTC,-,TRBV4-1,16,-,TRBJ2-7
CARISVAGGPYEQYF,TGTGCCAGGATCTCCGTAGCGGGGGGGCCCTACGAGCAGTACTTC,once,TRBV9,15,TRBD2,TRBJ2-7
CASSLEADRDIQYF,TGTGCCAGCAGCTTAGAAGCAGATCGAGACATTCAGTACTTC,-,TRBV7-6,14,-,TRBJ2-4
CASSYRTGGNEKLFF,TGTGCCAGCAGCTATAGGACAGGCGGGAATGAAAAACTGTTTTTT,once,TRBV7-6,15,TRBD1,TRBJ1-4
CAIRLSGGTDTQYF,TGTGCCATCAGGCTTAGCGGGGGCACAGATACGCAGTATTTT,-,TRBV10-3,14,TRBD2,TRBJ2-3
CASSFGGLDNEQFF,TGTGCCAGCAGTTTTGGGGGGTTGGACAATGAGCAGTTCTTC,-,TRBV28,14,-,TRBJ2-1
CASSPFSGSSYEQYF,TGTGCCAGCTCACCCTTCAGCGGGAGTTCCTACGAGCAGTACTTC,-,TRBV18,15,TRBD2,TRBJ2-7
CASSNLQGTYEQYF,TGCGCCAGCAGCAACTTACAGGGTACCTACGAGCAGTACTTC,-,TRBV5-1,14,-,TRBJ2-7